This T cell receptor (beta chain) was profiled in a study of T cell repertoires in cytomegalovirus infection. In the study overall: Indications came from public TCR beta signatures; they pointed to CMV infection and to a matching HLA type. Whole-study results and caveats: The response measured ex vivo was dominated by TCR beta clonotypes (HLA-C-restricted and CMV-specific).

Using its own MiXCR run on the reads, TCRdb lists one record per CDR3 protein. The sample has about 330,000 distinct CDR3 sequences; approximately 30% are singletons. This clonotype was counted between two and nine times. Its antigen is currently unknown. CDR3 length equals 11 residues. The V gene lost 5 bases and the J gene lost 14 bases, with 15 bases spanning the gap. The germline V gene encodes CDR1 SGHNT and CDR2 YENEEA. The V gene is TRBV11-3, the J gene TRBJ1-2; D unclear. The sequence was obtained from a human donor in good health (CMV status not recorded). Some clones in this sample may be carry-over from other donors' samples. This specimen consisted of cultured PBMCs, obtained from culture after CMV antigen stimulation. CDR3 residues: CASSPSGPLTF. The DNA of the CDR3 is TGTGCCAGCAGCCCCAGTGGACCTTTGACCTTC.